This TCR beta chain was observed in a study of PD-1 blockade in classical Hodgkin lymphoma. Study-wide results and limits: Complete responders showed a baseline diversity that resembled the diversity of newly diagnosed patients.

About this clone itself: The target antigen is unknown.

Produced via immunoSEQ multiplex PCR; TCRdb's table is partial and in-frame only. The table lists 100,000 to 120,000 clones, nearly 90% of them singletons, with 20% in the top ten. No patient escaped relapse after autologous stem cell transplantation, and brentuximab vedotin exposure varied. The receptor comes from a human donor with classical Hodgkin lymphoma. Sequences were derived from peripheral blood mononuclear cells (PBMCs), sampled before the second cycle of nivolumab.

The CDR3 sequence is CASRGVSYNEQFF. For the CDR3, the DNA is TGTGCCAGCAGAGGGGTTTCCTACAATGAGCAGTTCTTC. The chain recombines TRBV6-1 with TRBJ2-1; D is perhaps TRBD1 (5 bases). Looked up from germline, CDR1 is MNHNS and CDR2 is SASEGT. V lost 6 bases and J lost 1, with 7 bases in between. The CDR3 sequence is 13 residues long.